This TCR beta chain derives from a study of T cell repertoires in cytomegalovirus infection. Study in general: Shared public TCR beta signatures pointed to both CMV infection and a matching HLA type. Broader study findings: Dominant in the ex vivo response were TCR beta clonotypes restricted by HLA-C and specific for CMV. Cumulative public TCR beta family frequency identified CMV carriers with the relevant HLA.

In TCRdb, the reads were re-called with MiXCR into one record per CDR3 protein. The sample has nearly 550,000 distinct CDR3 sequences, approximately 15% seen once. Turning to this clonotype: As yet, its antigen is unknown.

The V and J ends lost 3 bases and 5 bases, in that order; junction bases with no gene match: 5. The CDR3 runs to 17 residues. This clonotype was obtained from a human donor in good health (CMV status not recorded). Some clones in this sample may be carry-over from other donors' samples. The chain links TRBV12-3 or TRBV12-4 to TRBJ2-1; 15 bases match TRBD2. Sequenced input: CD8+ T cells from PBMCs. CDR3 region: CASSFARTSGGDNEQFF. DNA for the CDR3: TGTGCCAGCAGTTTCGCTCGGACTAGCGGGGGGGACAATGAGCAGTTCTTC.